These T cell receptor beta chains were read from a single sample in a study of T cell changes during pregnancy in multiple sclerosis. Profiling relied on immunoSEQ multiplex PCR, and the TCRdb table lists in-frame clones only, not all of them. The table lists about 20,000 clones, about nine tenths of them singletons. The specimen was CD8+ T cells from peripheral blood mononuclear cells, collected after pregnancy. The origin of the receptors is a female donor in good health, enrolled as a control in a pregnancy study. Each CDR3 is given with its conserved first and last residue. Each record gives: D gene, V gene, clone size, J gene, CDR3 DNA, CDR3 protein. The D gene is left open where the match is weak. Only some rows state a clone size, as once, few, many or a class for expanded clones.

d_gene: NA
v_gene: TRBV19
abundance: NA
j_gene: TRBJ2-2
CDR3nt: TGTGCCAGTAGTATAGATCTCGAACAGGGCTATGCCGGGGAGCTGTTTTTT
CDR3aa: CASSIDLEQGYAGELFF

d_gene: NA
v_gene: TRBV6-5
abundance: NA
j_gene: TRBJ2-7
CDR3nt: TGTGCCAGCAGTTACTCGGGGGGAGTGAACCACGAGCAGTACTTC
CDR3aa: CASSYSGGVNHEQYF

d_gene: NA
v_gene: TRBV7-8
abundance: NA
j_gene: TRBJ1-1
CDR3nt: TGTGCCAGCAGCTCAAACAGAATTATGAACACTGAAGCTTTCTTT
CDR3aa: CASSSNRIMNTEAFF

d_gene: NA
v_gene: TRBV10-2
abundance: NA
j_gene: TRBJ1-2
CDR3nt: TGCGCCAGCACCAACGGGGTCTATGGCTACACCTTC
CDR3aa: CASTNGVYGYTF

d_gene: TRBD2
v_gene: TRBV5-6
abundance: NA
j_gene: TRBJ2-7
CDR3nt: TGTGCCAGCAGCCGGGGACTAGCGCTAAGCTACGAGCAGTACTTC
CDR3aa: CASSRGLALSYEQYF

d_gene: NA
v_gene: TRBV11-3
abundance: once
j_gene: TRBJ1-1
CDR3nt: TGTGCCAGCAGCTTAGAGGCCTCCGACACTGAAGCTTTCTTT
CDR3aa: CASSLEASDTEAFF

d_gene: NA
v_gene: TRBV18
abundance: NA
j_gene: TRBJ1-2
CDR3nt: TGTGCCAGCTCACCAGAGGTGAGAGGCTACACCTTC
CDR3aa: CASSPEVRGYTF

d_gene: NA
v_gene: TRBV4-2
abundance: NA
j_gene: TRBJ2-1
CDR3nt: TGTGCCAGCAGCCAAGATGAGTCTAGCGTTGAGCAGTTCTTC
CDR3aa: CASSQDESSVEQFF

d_gene: NA
v_gene: TRBV30
abundance: few
j_gene: TRBJ1-1
CDR3nt: TGTGCCTGGAACCAGGGTTACACTGAAGCTTTCTTT
CDR3aa: CAWNQGYTEAFF

d_gene: TRBD1
v_gene: TRBV13
abundance: few
j_gene: TRBJ1-2
CDR3nt: TGTGCCAGCAGCCCGCGGGGACAGGGAGACGACTATGGCTACACCTTC
CDR3aa: CASSPRGQGDDYGYTF

d_gene: NA
v_gene: TRBV6-6
abundance: NA
j_gene: TRBJ2-2
CDR3nt: TGTGCCAGCAGTTTCGGGGTCAGGGGTGCCGGGGAGCTGTTTTTT
CDR3aa: CASSFGVRGAGELFF

d_gene: TRBD2
v_gene: TRBV4-2
abundance: few
j_gene: TRBJ2-3
CDR3nt: TGTGCCAGCAGCCCCGGAGTAGCGGGAGAGACAGATACGCAGTATTTT
CDR3aa: CASSPGVAGETDTQYF

d_gene: TRBD1
v_gene: TRBV5-1
abundance: NA
j_gene: TRBJ1-4
CDR3nt: TGCGCCAGCAGCTCGTGGGACAGGGGGAATGAAAAACTGTTTTTT
CDR3aa: CASSSWDRGNEKLFF

d_gene: NA
v_gene: TRBV13
abundance: NA
j_gene: TRBJ2-5
CDR3nt: TGTGCCAGCAGACGGAAGGGGCCACGGGAGACCCAGTACTTC
CDR3aa: CASRRKGPRETQYF